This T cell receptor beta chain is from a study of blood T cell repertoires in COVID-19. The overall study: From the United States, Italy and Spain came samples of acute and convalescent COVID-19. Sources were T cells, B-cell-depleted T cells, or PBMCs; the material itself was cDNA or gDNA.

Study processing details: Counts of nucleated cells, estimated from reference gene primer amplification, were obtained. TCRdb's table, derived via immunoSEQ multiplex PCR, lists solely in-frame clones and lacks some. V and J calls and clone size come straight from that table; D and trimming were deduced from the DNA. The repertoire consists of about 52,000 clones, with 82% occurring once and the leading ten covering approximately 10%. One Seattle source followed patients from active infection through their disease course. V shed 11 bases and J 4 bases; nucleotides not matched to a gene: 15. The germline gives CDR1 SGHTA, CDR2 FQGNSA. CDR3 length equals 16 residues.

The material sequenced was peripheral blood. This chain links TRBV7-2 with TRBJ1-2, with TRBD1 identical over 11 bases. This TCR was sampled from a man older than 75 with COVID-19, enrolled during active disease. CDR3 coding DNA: TGTGCCCACAAGTCCTTAGTCGGGACAGGGGGCTATGGCTACACCTTC. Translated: CAHKSLVGTGGYGYTF.